This T cell receptor (beta chain) is from a study of blood T cells in healthy people across ages (dated by TCRdb to 2013 to 2016). With respect to the entire study: In model experiments, template switching captured about one uniquely barcoded TCR beta cDNA molecule for every two T cells. Age-related changes in TCR beta repertoire diversity were measured in the study by deep sequencing normalized with unique cDNA molecular identifiers. Four age groups were formed from the donors: young (average 16 years), middle-aged (approximately 41), aged (62) and long-lived (82). To avoid experimental bias, donors of different ages were randomly spread across the sequencing lanes. For two donors (one aged 18 to 30 and one aged 80 or older), the study analyzed two additional independent replicas of 1 million unique cDNA reads from the same blood draw.

Concerning this clonotype: No antigen is known for it. Qualities for individual bases were not recorded, and no much larger clone is one base off.

The donors were around 39 Caucasian individuals from Russia, aged about 6 to 95 years, who were systemically healthy. Approximately 10 milliliters of peripheral blood were collected from each donor into EDTA-treated Vacutainer tubes. Ficoll-Paque density-gradient centrifugation was used to isolate PBMCs, with at least 6.5 million obtained per sample. Trizol reagent was used to extract total RNA from the PBMCs, yielding at least 6 micrograms per sample. For every donor, an aliquot of PBMCs went through flow cytometry to measure the percentages of naive CD45RAhigh/CD27high T cells. From the germline V gene, CDR1 is SNHLY and CDR2 is FYNNEI. From cysteine to phenylalanine, the CDR3 is 15 amino acids long. The kept DNA is CDR3 alone, 45 bases in frame from the first base. V is cut by 8 bases and J by 3 bases, and the space between the germline ends is 17 bases. The research as a whole found: Since profiling was done on bulk unsorted PBMCs, naive and antigen-experienced compartments could not be conclusively compared. The long-lived group showed more naive CD4+ T cells, fewer expanded clones and increased TCR diversity than the aged group, suggesting age selection. The CMV infection status of donors was not known, potentially confounding age-related changes in expanded clonotypes. Estimates of total diversity based on one million sequenced T cells were considered lower bounds and underestimates. Observed TCR beta diversity correlated strongly with the percentage of naive T cells measured by flow cytometry. Observed TCR beta diversity per million T cells fell roughly linearly with age, and a significant reduction was already apparent by age around 44.

Library preparation was by 5' RACE. Instrument on record: Illumina HiSeq 2500. A second PCR of about 7 to 12 cycles was run with a J-beta primer mix and a sample-barcoded 5' primer. Each TCR beta cDNA molecule received a unique molecular identifier from a template-switch 5' adaptor carrying 12 random nucleotides. Each sample yielded at least 3 million CDR3-containing paired-end reads. First-strand cDNA synthesis was performed from all RNA using the Mint cDNA synthesis kit, with priming by a TRBC-specific oligonucleotide. After uracil-DNA glycosylase treatment, a first 18-cycle PCR used universal primers M1SS and BC2_uni_R on all cDNA. Processing in the source paper ran as follows. For normalization, 1 million high-quality reads were randomly selected from each sample, with every read carrying a distinct molecular identifier. Reads sharing molecular identifiers were discarded rather than binned into consensus sequences. MiTCR, set to a Q25 quality threshold and the strictest error-elimination algorithm, was used for CDR3 identification, clonotype clustering and error correction. A nonparametric unseen species model using Euler transformation provided a lower-bound estimate of total TCR beta diversity. The public reads were reprocessed in TCRdb via fastp at Q25 and MiXCR, keeping in-frame beta chains. Rows matching on CDR3 protein sequence are summarized as one entry with the most common DNA and genes. In this record, the V and J calls reflect TCRdb's handling and not the investigators' own analysis. Here the sample has under 2,000,000 distinct CDR3 sequences; roughly 49% occur a single time. The ten largest clones take up roughly 2.1% of the sample.

The chain is made from TRBV2 and TRBJ2-1; TRBD1 is possibly the D segment (6 matching bases). Sequencing was done on a sample of blood. This TCR was recovered from a woman between 35 and 50 years old in good health. The nucleotide sequence reads as follows: TGTGCCAGCCGTGGAAGGACAGAGAACTACAATGAGCAGTTCTTC. Its amino acids are CASRGRTENYNEQFF. The CDR3, completed at both ends by the reference TRBV2 and TRBJ2-1 genes, gives the full variable domain EPEVTQTPSHQVTQMGQEVILRCVPISNHLYFYWYRQILGQKVEFLVSFYNNEISEKSEIFDDQFSVERPDGSNFTLKIRSTKLEDSAMYFCASRGRTENYNEQFFGPGTRLTVL.